The T cell receptor beta chain under discussion was sequenced for a study of shared clonotypes between healthy human individuals. For the study at large: Three plates were used per donor for CD4 naive, three for CD4 memory, two for CD8 naive and one for CD8 memory. Study-wide findings and caveats: Clonotype sharing across four donors was observed for 4% to 5.5% of naive CD4 clonotypes.

The germline gives CDR1 SGHDN, CDR2 FVKESK. The V segment lost 7 bases and the J segment 7 bases; nucleotides outside the gene matches: 13. CDR3 length: 17 amino acids. With respect to this clone: Its target is not known.

Clones were sequenced by immunoSEQ multiplex PCR, and TCRdb holds only the in-frame ones, with some missing. This table has millions of clones, 85% to 95% appearing once. The TCR originated in a man younger than 30 in good health. The sample consisted of naive CD4+ T cells sorted from blood. Subset indicated: CD45RA+ positively selected. The chain combines TRBV14 with TRBJ2-1; 13 bases align to TRBD2. The CDR3 sequence is CASNHPGTSGIRNEQFF. The CDR3 DNA sequence: TGTGCCAGCAACCACCCCGGGACTAGCGGGATTAGGAATGAGCAGTTCTTC.